This T cell receptor (beta chain) was captured in a study of shared clonotypes between healthy human individuals (dated by TCRdb to 2019 to 2021). For the wider study: A few men and two women, aged 18 to 49 years, made up the cohort. Different laboratories and diverse techniques were used to prepare libraries and sequence TCR repertoires, to increase sequencing depth and limit assay-specific biases. Per donor, three plates each were used for CD4 naive and CD4 memory, two for CD8 naive, and one for CD8 memory. The study deeply sequenced blood TCR repertoires of five healthy adults to estimate repertoire size and the extent of clonotype sharing between individuals. Each donor's leukapheresis produced roughly between about 0.8 and 10 billion PBMCs.

Using the deep immunoSEQ assay, multiplex PCR amplified TCR CDR3 regions from genomic DNA. Extracted genomic DNA from each cell subset was distributed evenly across all wells of several immunoSEQ 96-well plates, and each plate was treated as a replicate. Each replicate PCR for sorted subsets received roughly 0.2 ug genomic DNA, equal to 28,000 or so T cell genomes. Purified libraries were quantified with a Qubit 3.0 fluorometer, sized on a Bioanalyzer 2100, and re-quantified with the KAPA Library Quantification kit. A separate single-read 150-cycle Illumina NextSeq 550 flow cell was used to sequence each immunoSEQ 96-well plate. In the authors' own workflow: Because only junctional sequences without quality scores were contained in the immunoSEQ output, filtering matching that applied to full-length reads could not be performed. To assign V/J genes and CDR3, sequences were annotated using PyIR, a Python wrapper for IgBLAST v1.9, with IMGT germline references. Reads with weak V/J assignments (E-value above 1e-6), missing CDR3, stop codons, out-of-frame junctions, or ambiguous translated residues were removed. V3J clonotypes were defined as sequences sharing an identical inferred V gene, J gene, and CDR3 amino acid sequence. Percentage overlap between repertoires was computed as shared unique clonotypes divided by the size of the smaller repertoire. Three approaches were used to assess repertoire richness: RTK rarefaction, the Chao1 estimator, and Recon v2.1 estimates of unobserved clonotypes. For all TCRbeta clonotypes obtained by the gDNA method from a handful of donors, generation probabilities were computed with OLGA. TCRdb provides this immuneACCESS table in a form limited to in-frame rearrangements. Some clones are lacking; in checked studies, under half of them reflect an unresolved V gene, and why the rest are absent is not known. That table furnishes V, J and clone size, whereas the DNA furnished D and trimming. This sample gives some 1,400,000 clones in total; approximately 97% of them show up just once. The ten largest clones add up to roughly 1.2% of the sample.

Beyond this particular receptor, the publication reports: The genetic and exposure-history diversity represented was limited by the small number of donors. When a few donors were compared, the shared fraction of clonotypes was about 5.4% for naive CD4, 3.5% for naive CD8, 2% to 2.5% for memory CD4, and less than 0.5% for memory CD8. Even with the large sequencing depth, rarefaction of the sorted-subset datasets indicated that sequencing was incomplete. Estimated clonotype richness was generally larger for naive than for memory subsets. Based on pairwise subsampling, the degree of clonotype sharing among donors was expected to be affected by sequencing depth. Compared with non-shared clonotypes, the clonotypes found in all four sorted-subset donors had higher generation probabilities. Sampling was limited to blood, and TCR repertoires in tissue likely differ from TCR repertoires in blood.

CDR3 length: 14 amino acids, cysteine to phenylalanine. Only CDR3 DNA is held: 42 bases, read in frame from base 1. After removal of 4 bases from V and 4 bases from J, the junction retains 2 bases not matched to a gene. CDR1 MGHRA and CDR2 YSYEKL are derived from the germline V gene. Comment on this clone: Its antigen has not been determined. No much larger clone exists at a distance of one base, and base qualities are not known.

The donors were healthy, HIV-negative adults who had no recently reported acute infections or vaccinations. All donors were Caucasian adults living in Nashville, Tennessee, USA. CD4+ T cells were enriched by magnetic negative selection; naive cells were then positively selected on CD45RA, and the negative fraction formed the memory subset. Blood was collected by leukapheresis, and PBMCs were isolated by Ficoll-Histopaque density gradient centrifugation and then cryopreserved in liquid nitrogen vapor phase. Purity and quantity of every magnetically sorted T cell population were checked by analytical flow cytometry. From each sorted fraction, genomic DNA was isolated and quantified by UV absorbance on a Nanodrop 2000c.

The sequenced sample consisted of naive CD4+ T cells sorted from blood. This specimen's cell subset or site label, interpreted: CD45RA+ positively selected. The TCR comes from a man younger than 45 in good health. The rearranged segments are TRBV4-1 and TRBJ2-1; TRBD1 matches 9 bases in the middle. CDR3 region: CASSPGQGYNEQFF. Read as DNA, the sequence is TGCGCCAGCAGCCCGGGACAGGGATACAATGAGCAGTTCTTC.